The clone carrying this T cell receptor (beta chain) occurred a few times. Its antigen is not identified. The record originates from a study of response to subunit inactivated influenza vaccine. Study results and caveats: Each seasonal influenza vaccination recruits few new T cells, the authors suggested.

TCRdb ran MiXCR on the RT-PCR reads and lists one entry per CDR3 protein. The table has around 500,000 distinct CDR3 sequences, around 9.9% seen once. Here the sequenced sample was PBMCs from blood, taken roughly 45 days after vaccination. The receptor comes from a man aged 50 to 59 who received an inactivated influenza vaccine.

The CDR3 region has the DNA TGTGCCAGCAGCTTCGACTACCGGGCAGATACGCAGTATTTT. It is translated as CASSFDYRADTQYF. The chain carries TRBV7-9 and TRBJ2-3; possibly TRBD2 for D (5 bases). The CDR3 is made up of 14 amino acids. V dropped 3 bases and J dropped 4 bases, with 11 bases sitting between them. The germline gives CDR1 SEHNR, CDR2 FQNEAQ (reference sequence).